The rows below give T cell receptor beta chains drawn from one sample of a study of immune evolution from preneoplasia to lung adenocarcinoma. The data were produced by immunoSEQ multiplex PCR, yet TCRdb's version contains in-frame clones alone and is incomplete. Among tens of thousands of clones, roughly 75% were seen once, and the ten largest hold around 5.6%. Material: FFPE invasive lung adenocarcinoma tissue. All receptors derive from a person between 60 and 69 years old with lung adenocarcinoma. The CDR3 runs from the conserved cysteine through the conserved F or W. D genes are given only for firm matches. Clone size is not always given. Where it is, it says once, few, many or a class for expanded clones.

abundance	d_gene	j_gene	v_gene	CDR3aa	CDR3nt
.	TRBD2	TRBJ2-7	TRBV7-2	CASSLTGGSGYEQYF	TGTGCCAGCAGCTTAACGGGAGGATCCGGCTACGAGCAGTACTTC
.	TRBD1	TRBJ1-5	TRBV29-1	CSVFPGTDNQPQHF	TGCAGCGTCTTTCCCGGGACAGACAATCAGCCCCAGCATTTT
.	.	TRBJ2-7	TRBV28	CASSLYRGTYEQYF	TGTGCCAGCAGTTTATACCGCGGAACCTACGAGCAATACTTC
.	TRBD2	TRBJ2-7	TRBV6-1	CASSKLAGEFHEQYF	TGTGCCAGCAGTAAACTAGCGGGAGAGTTCCACGAGCAGTACTTC
.	TRBD1	TRBJ2-1	TRBV5-5	CASSLTGPSYNEQFF	TGTGCCAGCAGCCTGACAGGGCCCTCCTACAATGAGCAGTTCTTC
.	TRBD1	TRBJ2-5	TRBV13	CASSLAQGANQETQYF	TGTGCCAGCAGCTTAGCACAGGGGGCGAATCAAGAGACCCAGTACTTC
once	.	TRBJ1-1	TRBV28	CASTSAGMGTEAFF	TGTGCCAGCACCTCGGCGGGGATGGGGACTGAAGCTTTCTTT
once	.	TRBJ1-2	TRBV18	CASSPSRAPSNYTF	TGTGCCAGCTCTCCGAGCCGGGCCCCGTCTAACTACACCTTC
.	.	TRBJ2-7	TRBV30	CAWSVPLERQYF	TGTGCCTGGAGTGTACCCCTGGAGAGGCAGTACTTC
once	TRBD1	TRBJ2-3	TRBV11-2	CASSLVGFGTGRTDTQYF	TGTGCCAGCAGCTTAGTGGGATTCGGGACAGGGCGGACAGATACGCAGTATTTT
.	TRBD1	TRBJ2-3	TRBV5-4	CASSSGQGIDTQYF	TGTGCCAGCAGCTCGGGACAGGGGATAGATACGCAGTATTTT
.	TRBD1	TRBJ2-6	TRBV6-4	CASARQGLASGANVLTF	TGTGCCAGCGCACGACAGGGTTTGGCCTCTGGGGCCAACGTCCTGACTTTC
once	TRBD2	TRBJ2-2	TRBV9	CASSVGTSGRAGELFF	TGTGCCAGCAGCGTAGGGACTAGCGGGAGGGCAGGGGAGCTGTTTTTT
.	.	TRBJ1-5	TRBV19	CASSIGGGSNQPQHF	TGTGCCAGTAGTATAGGAGGCGGTAGCAATCAGCCCCAGCATTTT
.	.	TRBJ1-5	TRBV10-2	CASSERQSLSNQPQHF	TGCGCCAGCAGTGAGCGCCAATCCCTTAGCAATCAGCCCCAGCATTTT
.	TRBD1	TRBJ1-1	TRBV4-2	CASSLYRGGTEAFF	TGTGCCAGCAGCCTTTACAGGGGTGGCACTGAAGCTTTCTTT
.	.	TRBJ2-2	TRBV28	CASSPYRVPGELFF	TGTGCCAGCAGTCCGTACAGGGTTCCCGGGGAGCTGTTTTTT
.	TRBD1	TRBJ2-3	TRBV29-1	CSVSDRVPDTQYF	TGCAGCGTATCCGACAGGGTTCCAGATACGCAGTATTTT
few	.	TRBJ2-3	TRBV5-4	CASSQGRGTDTQYF	TGTGCCAGCAGCCAAGGGCGGGGCACAGATACGCAGTATTTT
few	.	TRBJ2-2	TRBV30	CAWSVGSNTGELFF	TGTGCCTGGAGTGTCGGGTCGAACACCGGGGAGCTGTTTTTT
.	TRBD2	TRBJ2-5	TRBV4-1	CASSQTGTSEWTQYF	TGCGCCAGCAGCCAAACCGGGACTAGCGAGTGGACCCAGTACTTC
few	TRBD1	TRBJ2-3	TRBV10-2	CASSVQGASTQYF	TGCGCCAGCAGTGTGCAGGGGGCAAGTACGCAGTATTTT
.	.	TRBJ2-1	TRBV10-2	CASSVRVNNEQFF	TGCGCCAGCAGTGTGAGAGTAAACAATGAGCAGTTCTTC
.	TRBD2	TRBJ2-1	TRBV5-1	CASRSLGGLAGGEQFF	TGCGCCAGCAGGAGCTTGGGGGGACTAGCGGGTGGTGAGCAGTTCTTC
.	.	TRBJ2-7	TRBV29-1	CSVSVEESYEQYF	TGCAGCGTCTCCGTGGAAGAAAGCTACGAGCAGTACTTC
.	.	TRBJ2-1	TRBV5-1	CASSLHREYEQFF	TGCGCCAGCAGCTTGCACAGGGAGTATGAGCAGTTCTTC
.	TRBD1	TRBJ1-2	TRBV7-2	CASSPSWTGSYGYTF	TGTGCCAGCAGCCCCAGCTGGACAGGATCCTATGGCTACACCTTC
few	.	TRBJ2-1	TRBV27	CASSLLSLASNEQFF	TGTGCCAGCAGTTTACTTTCGCTAGCGTCTAATGAGCAGTTCTTC
few	.	TRBJ1-2	TRBV28	CASNFPGSNGYTF	TGTGCCAGCAATTTTCCGGGGAGTAATGGCTACACCTTC
.	.	TRBJ1-1	TRBV30	CAWIQGHGTVTEAFF	TGTGCCTGGATCCAGGGTCATGGGACGGTCACTGAAGCTTTCTTT
.	TRBD1	TRBJ1-5	TRBV28	CATDRDSNQPQHF	TGTGCCACCGACAGGGATAGCAATCAGCCCCAGCATTTT
.	.	TRBJ2-6	TRBV7-9	CASSLRGSGANVLTF	TGTGCCAGCAGCTTGAGGGGCTCTGGGGCCAACGTCCTGACTTTC
.	TRBD2	TRBJ2-3	TRBV11-2	CASSSSGASTDTQYF	TGTGCCAGCAGCTCGAGCGGGGCTAGCACAGATACGCAGTATTTT
few	.	TRBJ1-1	TRBV5-4	CASSRGARDTEAFF	TGTGCCAGCAGCCGGGGGGCAAGGGACACTGAAGCTTTCTTT
.	TRBD1	TRBJ1-5	TRBV6-1	CASSAGTGGEGQPQHF	TGTGCCAGCAGTGCAGGGACAGGGGGCGAAGGTCAGCCCCAGCATTTT
.	.	TRBJ2-1	TRBV5-1	CASSSLGGQNPTNEQFF	TGCGCCAGCAGCTCGCTTGGGGGGCAAAACCCCACCAATGAGCAGTTCTTC
.	.	TRBJ2-5	TRBV18	CASSLAGVSETQYF	TGTGCCAGCTCACTAGCCGGGGTTTCCGAGACCCAGTACTTC
few	.	TRBJ1-2	TRBV28	CASSFSLGSSDYGYTF	TGTGCCAGCAGTTTCTCTCTGGGCAGTTCAGACTATGGCTACACCTTC
.	.	TRBJ1-3	TRBV27	CASSSSASPYSGNTIYF	TGTGCCAGCAGTTCAAGCGCGTCCCCTTACTCTGGAAACACCATATATTTT
.	TRBD2	TRBJ2-1	TRBV5-6	CASSPGLKTSGRYNEQFF	TGTGCCAGCAGCCCTGGACTGAAGACTAGCGGGAGATACAATGAGCAGTTCTTC
.	TRBD1	TRBJ2-3	TRBV6-5	CASSYRWPGQGGTQYF	TGTGCCAGCAGTTACCGATGGCCGGGACAGGGAGGTACGCAGTATTTT
.	.	TRBJ2-2	TRBV7-9	CATLVRELFF	TGTGCCACCTTGGTCCGGGAGCTGTTTTTT
.	.	TRBJ2-1	TRBV15	CATGTDSYNEQFF	TGTGCCACTGGGACGGACTCCTACAATGAGCAGTTCTTC
.	TRBD2	TRBJ2-3	TRBV9	CASRAGGSTDTQYF	TGTGCCAGCAGAGCGGGGGGAAGCACAGATACGCAGTATTTT
.	TRBD2	TRBJ2-1	TRBV6-6	CASSRASGRPEQFF	TGTGCCAGCAGCCGAGCTAGCGGGAGGCCCGAGCAGTTCTTC
few	.	TRBJ1-1	TRBV28	CASSYGGAGNTEAFF	TGTGCCAGCAGTTACGGTGGGGCGGGGAACACTGAAGCTTTCTTT
.	.	TRBJ1-5	TRBV18	CASSRGDRAGSQPQHF	TGTGCCAGCTCACGGGGGGACCGTGCTGGCAGTCAGCCCCAGCATTTT
.	TRBD2	TRBJ2-1	TRBV30	CAWSVVAGAHEQFF	TGTGCCTGGAGTGTGGTAGCGGGAGCCCATGAGCAGTTCTTC